The 2 T cell receptor beta chains listed next were all sequenced from one sample in a study of breast tumors, draining lymph nodes, adjacent tissues. MiXCR was run by TCRdb on the multiplex PCR reads, yielding one entry per CDR3 protein. The sample carries 50,000 to 75,000 distinct CDR3 sequences, approximately 54% recorded once. Sequenced material: breast tumor tissue. These receptors all come from a female donor with breast cancer. Some clones in this sample may be carry-over from other donors' samples.

In its sample, this clonotype was seen many times. The chain joins TRBV7-9 to TRBJ2-1; TRBD2 matches 9 bases. Germline V lookup: CDR1 SEHNR, CDR2 FQNEAQ (reference sequence). Trimming took 5 bases from V and 9 from J; bases not matched to a gene: 14. This CDR3 has 16 amino acids. CDR3 amino acids: CASSAKEASGKLEQFF. CDR3 bases: TGTGCCAGCAGCGCTAAAGAGGCTAGCGGGAAGCTTGAGCAGTTCTTC.

This rearrangement joins TRBV20-1 to TRBJ1-4, with a weak D call TRBD1 (5 bases). The CDR3 consists of 15 residues. V dropped 3 bases and J dropped 12 bases, with 23 bases sitting between them. Per germline, CDR1 DFQATT and CDR2 SNEGSKA (reference sequence). The CDR3 spells CSASPRGARAGELFF. In DNA form, the CDR3 reads TGCAGTGCTAGCCCCCGCGGGGCCAGAGCTGGAGAACTGTTTTTT.